This T cell receptor beta chain is drawn from a study of regulatory T cells. Regarding the study as a whole: Hydrophobic residues at CDR3 positions 6 and 7 were enriched in conventional CD4+ T cells of CD3G-deficient patients.

This clone occurred a few times. Its matching antigen is unknown. Amplification used 52 TRBV primers and 13 TRBJ primers. Some clones are missing from TCRdb's copy, which holds only in-frame ones; the method was immunoSEQ multiplex PCR. The sample lists around 29,000 clones; 85% to 95% were seen once. V shed 7 bases and J shed 3 bases, with 10 bases lying between them. The CDR3 is 13 amino acids. CDR1 and CDR2 from the germline V gene are ENHRY and SYGVKD. Sequencing was carried out using conventional CD4+ T cells sorted from blood. The TCR comes from a person aged 18 to 30 with CD3G deficiency. The chain carries TRBV10-3 and TRBJ1-5; D uncertain. CDR3 in DNA: TGTGCCATCAAGGGCGGAAACAATCAGCCCCAGCATTTT. It encodes CAIKGGNNQPQHF.